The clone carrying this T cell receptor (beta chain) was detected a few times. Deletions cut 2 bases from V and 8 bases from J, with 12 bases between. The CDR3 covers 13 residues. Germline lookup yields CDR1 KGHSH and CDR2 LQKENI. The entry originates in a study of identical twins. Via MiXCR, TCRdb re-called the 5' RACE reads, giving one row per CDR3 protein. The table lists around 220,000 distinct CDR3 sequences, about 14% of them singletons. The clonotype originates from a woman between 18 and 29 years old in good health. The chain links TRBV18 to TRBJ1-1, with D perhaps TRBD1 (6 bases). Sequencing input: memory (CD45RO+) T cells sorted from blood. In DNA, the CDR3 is TGTGCCAGCTCACCATCCCAGGGGTCCGAAGCTTTCTTT. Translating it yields CASSPSQGSEAFF. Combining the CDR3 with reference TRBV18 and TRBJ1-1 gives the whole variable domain NAGVMQNPRHLVRRRGQEARLRCSPMKGHSHVYWYRQLPEEGLKFMVYLQKENIIDESGMPKERFSAEFPKEGPSILRIQQVVRGDSAAYFCASSPSQGSEAFFGQGTRLTVV.